These 3 T cell receptor beta chains came from one sample sequenced in a study of T cell responses to AZD1222 COVID-19 vaccine. Profiled with immunoSEQ multiplex PCR; TCRdb holds only in-frame clones, not every one. Of about 97,000 clones in the sample, 88% are singletons; the top ten hold 2.5% to 3.5%. The source material was peripheral blood, sampled on day 0 of AZD1222 vaccination. The receptor source for this set is an adult in good health.

For the CDR3, the DNA is TGTGCCAGCAGCCAAGATGGCTGGAACACAGATACGCAGTATTTT. Translation: CASSQDGWNTDTQYF. This chain links TRBV4-2 with TRBJ2-3; D gene uncertain. Germline CDR1 reads LGHNA; CDR2 reads YNFKEQ. CDR3 length: 15 amino acids. Trimming took off 0 bases at V and 2 bases at J, with 9 bases between the two ends.

The rearrangement joins TRBV19 to TRBJ1-5, with 12 bases aligning to TRBD1. The CDR3 totals 15 residues. Germline V gene sequence: CDR1 LNHDA, CDR2 SQIVND (reference sequence). The J segment lost 6 bases and the V segment lost 4 bases, leaving 4 bases of the junction unmatched. The CDR3, as DNA: TGTGCCAGTAGTAGGGACAGGGGGCTGACTCAGCCCCAGCATTTT. It specifies CASSRDRGLTQPQHF.

This chain links TRBV7-9 with TRBJ1-2; 8 nucleotides align to TRBD1. The CDR3 runs to 14 residues. J lost 3 bases, V lost 5 bases, and 5 bases had no gene match. Germline lookup yields CDR1 SEHNR and CDR2 FQNEAQ (reference sequence). CDR3 residues: CASSKDRDDYGYTF. The CDR3 DNA reads TGTGCCAGCAGCAAGGACAGGGACGACTATGGCTACACCTTC.